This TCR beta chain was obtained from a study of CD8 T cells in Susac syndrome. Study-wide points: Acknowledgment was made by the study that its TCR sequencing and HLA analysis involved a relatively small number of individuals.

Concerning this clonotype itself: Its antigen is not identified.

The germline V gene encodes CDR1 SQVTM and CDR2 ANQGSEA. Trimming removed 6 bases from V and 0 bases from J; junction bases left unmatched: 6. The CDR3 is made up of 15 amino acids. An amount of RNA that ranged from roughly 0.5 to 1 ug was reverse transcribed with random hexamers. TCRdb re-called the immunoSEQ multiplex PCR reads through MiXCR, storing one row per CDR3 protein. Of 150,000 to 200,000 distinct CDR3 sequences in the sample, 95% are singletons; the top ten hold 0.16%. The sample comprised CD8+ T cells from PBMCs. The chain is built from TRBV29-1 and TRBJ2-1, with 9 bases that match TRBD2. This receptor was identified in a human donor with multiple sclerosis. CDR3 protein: CSVSPSGISYNEQFF. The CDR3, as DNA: TGCAGCGTCAGTCCTAGCGGGATCTCCTACAATGAGCAGTTCTTC.